This TCR beta chain was sequenced in a study of tumour-infiltrating T cells in Burkitt lymphoma. Germline values: CDR1 SGHNT, CDR2 YYREEE (reference sequence). This CDR3 has 13 amino acids. V lost 4 bases and J lost 6, with 14 bases in between. Method: immunoSEQ multiplex PCR; TCRdb's copy keeps in-frame clones and lacks some. The table includes tens of thousands of clones, roughly 30% detected once. Only one count was recorded for this clone. The origin of this receptor is a human donor with Burkitt lymphoma. The source material was tumor tissue. The chain links TRBV5-4 to TRBJ2-7, with D unresolved. The CDR3 region is CASSPRNSGEQYF. CDR3 coding DNA: TGTGCCAGCAGCCCCAGGAACTCGGGCGAGCAGTACTTC.